The present TCR beta chain was sequenced within a study of blood T cell repertoires in COVID-19. Study background: Samples taken during acute and convalescent COVID-19 were collected in the United States, Italy and Spain. The cDNA or gDNA used as material had been derived from T cells, B-cell-depleted T cells, or PBMCs.

With V trimmed by 5 bases and J by 5 bases, 13 bases remained unmatched. The germline gives CDR1 SEHNR, CDR2 FQNEAQ (reference sequence). This CDR3 has 16 residues. Per the authors' pipeline: Amplifying reference gene primers gave estimates of nucleated cell counts. The data were produced by immunoSEQ multiplex PCR, yet TCRdb's version contains in-frame clones alone and is incomplete. V, J and clone size were drawn from that table, and D and trimming were deduced from the DNA. The table lists some 270,000 clones, roughly 90% of them singletons. The source is a man aged 25-40 years with acute or convalescent COVID-19. The sequenced sample consisted of peripheral blood. This chain links TRBV7-9 with TRBJ2-3; 7 bases match TRBD2. The CDR3 DNA is TGTGCCAGCAGCCCGTTACGGGGGGTTTATGGAGATACGCAGTATTTT. Its translation is CASSPLRGVYGDTQYF.